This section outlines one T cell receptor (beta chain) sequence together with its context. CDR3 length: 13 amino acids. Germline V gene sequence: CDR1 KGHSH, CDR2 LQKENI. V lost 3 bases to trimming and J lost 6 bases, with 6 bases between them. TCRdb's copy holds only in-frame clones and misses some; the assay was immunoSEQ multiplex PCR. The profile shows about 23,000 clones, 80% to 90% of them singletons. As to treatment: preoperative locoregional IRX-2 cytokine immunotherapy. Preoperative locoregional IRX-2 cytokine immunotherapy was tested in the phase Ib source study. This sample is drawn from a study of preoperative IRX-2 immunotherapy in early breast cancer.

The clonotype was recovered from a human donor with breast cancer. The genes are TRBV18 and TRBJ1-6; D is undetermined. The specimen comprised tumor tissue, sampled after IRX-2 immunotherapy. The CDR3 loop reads CASSPQTNSPLHF. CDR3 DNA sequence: TGTGCCAGCTCACCCCAGACTAATTCACCCCTCCACTTT.